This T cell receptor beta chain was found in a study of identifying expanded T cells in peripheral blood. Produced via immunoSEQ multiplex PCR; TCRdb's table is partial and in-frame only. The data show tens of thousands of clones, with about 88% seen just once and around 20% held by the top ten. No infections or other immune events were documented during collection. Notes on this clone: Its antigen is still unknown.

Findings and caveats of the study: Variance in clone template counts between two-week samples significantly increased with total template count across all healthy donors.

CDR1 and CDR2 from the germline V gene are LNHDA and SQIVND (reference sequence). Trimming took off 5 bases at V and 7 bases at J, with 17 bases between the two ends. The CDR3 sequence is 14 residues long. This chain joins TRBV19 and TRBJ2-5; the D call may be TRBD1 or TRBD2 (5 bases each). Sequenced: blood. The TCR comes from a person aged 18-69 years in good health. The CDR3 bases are TGTGCCAGTAGTGGGTACCGGGACCCGGGGACCCAGTACTTC. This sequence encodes CASSGYRDPGTQYF.